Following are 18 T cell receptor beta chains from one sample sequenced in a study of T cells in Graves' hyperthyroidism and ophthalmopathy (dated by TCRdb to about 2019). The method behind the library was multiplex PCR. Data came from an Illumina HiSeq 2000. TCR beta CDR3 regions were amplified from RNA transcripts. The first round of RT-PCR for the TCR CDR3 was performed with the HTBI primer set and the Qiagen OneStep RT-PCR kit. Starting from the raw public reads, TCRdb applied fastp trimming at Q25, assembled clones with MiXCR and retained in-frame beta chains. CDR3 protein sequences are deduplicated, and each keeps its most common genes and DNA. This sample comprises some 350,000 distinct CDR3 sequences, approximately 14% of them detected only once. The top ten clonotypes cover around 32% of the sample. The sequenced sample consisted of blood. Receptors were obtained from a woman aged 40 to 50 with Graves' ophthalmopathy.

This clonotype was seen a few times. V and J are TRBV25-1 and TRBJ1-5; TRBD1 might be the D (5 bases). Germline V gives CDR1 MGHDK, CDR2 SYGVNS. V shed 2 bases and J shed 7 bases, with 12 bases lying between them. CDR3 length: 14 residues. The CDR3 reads CASSENVRGQPQHF. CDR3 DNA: TGTGCCAGCAGTGAAAATGTCCGGGGCCAGCCCCAGCATTTT. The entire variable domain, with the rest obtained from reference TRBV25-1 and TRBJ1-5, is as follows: EADIYQTPRYLVIGTGKKITLECSQTMGHDKMYWYQQDPGMELHLIHYSYGVNSTEKGDLSSESTVSRIRTEHFPLTLESARPSHTSQYLCASSENVRGQPQHFGDGTRLSIL.

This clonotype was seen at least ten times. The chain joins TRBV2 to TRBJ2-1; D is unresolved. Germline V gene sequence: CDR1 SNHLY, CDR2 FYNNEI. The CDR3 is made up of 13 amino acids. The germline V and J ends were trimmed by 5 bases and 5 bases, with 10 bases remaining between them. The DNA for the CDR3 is TGTGCCAGCAGTTTTGGATGGGACAATGAGCAGTTCTTC. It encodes CASSFGWDNEQFF.

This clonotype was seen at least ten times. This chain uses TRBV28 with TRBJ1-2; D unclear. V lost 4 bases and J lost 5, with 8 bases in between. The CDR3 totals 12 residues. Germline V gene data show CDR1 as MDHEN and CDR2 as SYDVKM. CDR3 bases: TGTGCCAGCAGTTCCGTTCCTTATGGCTACACCTTC. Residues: CASSSVPYGYTF.

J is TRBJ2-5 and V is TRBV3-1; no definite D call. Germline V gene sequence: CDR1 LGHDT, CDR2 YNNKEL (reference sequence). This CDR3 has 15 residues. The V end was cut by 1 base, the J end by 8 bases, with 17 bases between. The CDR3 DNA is TGTGCCAGCAGCCAAGGTCCCACCAGCGTAGGTACCCAGTACTTC. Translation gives CASSQGPTSVGTQYF.

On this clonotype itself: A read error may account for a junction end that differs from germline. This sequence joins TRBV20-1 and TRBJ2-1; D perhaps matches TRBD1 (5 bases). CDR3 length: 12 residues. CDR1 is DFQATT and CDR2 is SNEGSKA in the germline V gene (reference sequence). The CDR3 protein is CSGQQVDNVQFF. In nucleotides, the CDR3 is TGCAGTGGTCAACAGGTCGACAATGTGCAGTTCTTC.

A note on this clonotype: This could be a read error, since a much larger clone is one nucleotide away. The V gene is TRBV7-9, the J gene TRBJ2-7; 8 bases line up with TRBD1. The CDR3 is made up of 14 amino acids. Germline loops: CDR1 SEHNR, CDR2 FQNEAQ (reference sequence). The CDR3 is CGSSLASTGAEQYF. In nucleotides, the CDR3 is TGTGGCAGCAGCCTTGCCTCGACAGGGGCCGAGCAGTACTTC.

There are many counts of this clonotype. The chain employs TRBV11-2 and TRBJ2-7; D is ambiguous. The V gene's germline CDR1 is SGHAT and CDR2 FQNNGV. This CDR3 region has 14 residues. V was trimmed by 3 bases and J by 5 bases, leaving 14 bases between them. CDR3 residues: CASSFQDSTNEQYF. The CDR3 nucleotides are TGTGCCAGCAGCTTTCAGGATTCGACCAACGAGCAGTACTTC.

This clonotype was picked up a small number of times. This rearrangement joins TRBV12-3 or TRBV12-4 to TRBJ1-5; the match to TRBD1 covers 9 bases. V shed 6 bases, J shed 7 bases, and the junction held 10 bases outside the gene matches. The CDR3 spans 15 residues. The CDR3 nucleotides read TGTGCCAGCAGCCGCACACAGGGGGCCGTGCAGCCCCAGCATTTT. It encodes CASSRTQGAVQPQHF.

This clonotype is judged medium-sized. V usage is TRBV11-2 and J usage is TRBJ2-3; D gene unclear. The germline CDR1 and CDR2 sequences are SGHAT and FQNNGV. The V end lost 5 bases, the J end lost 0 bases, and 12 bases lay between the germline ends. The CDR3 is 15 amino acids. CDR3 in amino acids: CASSPDVDSTDTQYF. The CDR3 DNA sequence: TGTGCCAGCAGCCCCGATGTGGATAGCACAGATACGCAGTATTTT. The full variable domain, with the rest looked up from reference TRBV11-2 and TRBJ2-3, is EAGVAQSPRYKIIEKRQSVAFWCNPISGHATLYWYQQILGQGPKLLIQFQNNGVVDDSQLPKDRFSAERLKGVDSTLKIQPAKLEDSAVYLCASSPDVDSTDTQYFGPGTRLTVL.

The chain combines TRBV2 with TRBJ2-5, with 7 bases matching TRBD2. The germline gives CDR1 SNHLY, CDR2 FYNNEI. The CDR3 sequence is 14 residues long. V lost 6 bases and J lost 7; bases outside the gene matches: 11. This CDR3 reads CASRGGTTGGTQYF. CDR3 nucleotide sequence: TGTGCCAGCAGGGGAGGGACCACAGGAGGGACCCAGTACTTC.

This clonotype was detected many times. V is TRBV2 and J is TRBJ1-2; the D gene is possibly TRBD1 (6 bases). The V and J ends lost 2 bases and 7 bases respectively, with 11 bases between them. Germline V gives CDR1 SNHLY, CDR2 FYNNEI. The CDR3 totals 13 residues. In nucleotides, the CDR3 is TGTGCCAGCAGTGAACAGGGAGGGGGTGGCTACACCTTC. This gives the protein CASSEQGGGGYTF.

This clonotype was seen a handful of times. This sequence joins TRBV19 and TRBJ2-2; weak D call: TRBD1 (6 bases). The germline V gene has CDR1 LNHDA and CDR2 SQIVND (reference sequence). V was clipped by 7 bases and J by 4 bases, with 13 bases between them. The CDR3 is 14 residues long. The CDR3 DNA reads TGTGCCAGTACACAGGGATGGGGCACCGGGGAGCTGTTTTTT. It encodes CASTQGWGTGELFF.

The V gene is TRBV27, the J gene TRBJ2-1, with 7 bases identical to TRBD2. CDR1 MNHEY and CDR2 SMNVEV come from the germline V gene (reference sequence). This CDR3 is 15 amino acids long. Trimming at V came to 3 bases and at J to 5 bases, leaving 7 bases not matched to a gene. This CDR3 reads CASSLFAGADNEQFF. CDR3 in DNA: TGTGCCAGCAGTTTGTTTGCGGGAGCGGACAATGAGCAGTTCTTC.

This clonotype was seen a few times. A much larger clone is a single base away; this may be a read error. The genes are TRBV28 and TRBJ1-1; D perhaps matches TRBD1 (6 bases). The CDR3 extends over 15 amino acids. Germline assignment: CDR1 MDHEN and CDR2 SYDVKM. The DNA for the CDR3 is TGTGCCAGCAGCTCCCCTTCGGCAGGGGACACTGAAGCTCTCTTT. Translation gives CASSSPSAGDTEALF.

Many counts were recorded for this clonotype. The CDR3 sequence: CASSLVGAGPYEQYF. The CDR3 DNA reads as TGTGCCAGCAGCTTAGTCGGGGCAGGTCCCTACGAGCAGTACTTC. V gene TRBV5-5 combines with J gene TRBJ2-7; D may be TRBD1 or TRBD2 (5 bases each). CDR1 is SGHKS, CDR2 YYEKEE, per germline (reference sequence). The CDR3 length is 15 residues. Trimming shortened V by 2 bases and J by 2 bases, and 14 bases separated the two germline ends.

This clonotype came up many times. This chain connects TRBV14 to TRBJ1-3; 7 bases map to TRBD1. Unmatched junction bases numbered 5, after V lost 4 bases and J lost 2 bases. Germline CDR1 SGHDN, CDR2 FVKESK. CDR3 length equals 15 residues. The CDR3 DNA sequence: TGTGCCAGCAGCCTCGACAGGGTAGCTGGAAACACCATATATTTT. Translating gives CASSLDRVAGNTIYF.

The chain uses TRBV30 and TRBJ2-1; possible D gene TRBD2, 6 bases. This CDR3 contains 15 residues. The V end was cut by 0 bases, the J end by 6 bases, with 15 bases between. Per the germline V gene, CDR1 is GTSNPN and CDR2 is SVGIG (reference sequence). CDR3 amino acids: CAWSVGLPGGNEQFF. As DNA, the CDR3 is TGTGCCTGGAGTGTAGGGCTTCCCGGGGGCAATGAGCAGTTCTTC.

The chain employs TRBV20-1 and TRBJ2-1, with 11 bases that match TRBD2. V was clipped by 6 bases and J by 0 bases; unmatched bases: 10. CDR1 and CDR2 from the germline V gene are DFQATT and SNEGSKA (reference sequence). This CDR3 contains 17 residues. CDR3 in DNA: TGCAGTGCCAACCCGCTAGCGGGGGGCTCCTCCTACAATGAGCAGTTCTTC. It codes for CSANPLAGGSSYNEQFF.